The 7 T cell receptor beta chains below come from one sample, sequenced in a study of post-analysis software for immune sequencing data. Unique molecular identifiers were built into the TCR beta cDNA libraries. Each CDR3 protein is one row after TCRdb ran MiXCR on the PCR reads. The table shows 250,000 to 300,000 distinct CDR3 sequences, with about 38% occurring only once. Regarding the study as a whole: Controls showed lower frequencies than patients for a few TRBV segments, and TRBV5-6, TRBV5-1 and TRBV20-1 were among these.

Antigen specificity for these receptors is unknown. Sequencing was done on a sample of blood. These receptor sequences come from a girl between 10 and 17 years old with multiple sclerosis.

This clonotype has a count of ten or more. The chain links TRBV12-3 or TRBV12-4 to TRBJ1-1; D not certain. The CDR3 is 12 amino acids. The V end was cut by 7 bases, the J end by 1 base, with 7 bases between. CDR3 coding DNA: TGTGCCAGCACCCTGGGGAACACTGAAGCTTTCTTT. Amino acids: CASTLGNTEAFF.

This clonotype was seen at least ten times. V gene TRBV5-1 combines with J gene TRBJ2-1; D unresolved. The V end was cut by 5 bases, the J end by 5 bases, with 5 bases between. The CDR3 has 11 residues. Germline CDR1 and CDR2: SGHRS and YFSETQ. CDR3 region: CASRVHNEQFF. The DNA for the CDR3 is TGCGCCAGCAGAGTGCACAATGAGCAGTTCTTC.

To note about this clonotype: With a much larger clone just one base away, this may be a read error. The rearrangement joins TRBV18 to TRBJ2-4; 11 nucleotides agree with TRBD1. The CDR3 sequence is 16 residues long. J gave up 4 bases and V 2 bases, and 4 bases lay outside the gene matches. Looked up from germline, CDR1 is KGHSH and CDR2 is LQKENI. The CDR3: CASSPGTGGPKNIQYF. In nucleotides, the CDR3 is TGTGCCAGCTCACCAGGGACAGGGGGGCCAAAAAACATTCAGTACTTC.

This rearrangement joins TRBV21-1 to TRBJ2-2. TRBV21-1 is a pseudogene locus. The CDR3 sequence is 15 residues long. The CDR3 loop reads CASSKARANTGELFF. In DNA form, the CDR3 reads TGTGCCAGCAGCAAAGCCCGAGCGAACACCGGGGAGCTGTTTTTT.

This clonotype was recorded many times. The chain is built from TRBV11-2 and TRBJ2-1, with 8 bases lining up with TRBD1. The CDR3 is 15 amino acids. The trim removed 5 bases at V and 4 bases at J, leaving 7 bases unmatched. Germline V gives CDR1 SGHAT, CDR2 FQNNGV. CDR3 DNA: TGTGCCAGCAGCCTCGGACAGGGACCTTACAATGAGCAGTTCTTC. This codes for CASSLGQGPYNEQFF. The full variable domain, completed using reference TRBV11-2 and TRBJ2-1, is EAGVAQSPRYKIIEKRQSVAFWCNPISGHATLYWYQQILGQGPKLLIQFQNNGVVDDSQLPKDRFSAERLKGVDSTLKIQPAKLEDSAVYLCASSLGQGPYNEQFFGPGTRLTVL.

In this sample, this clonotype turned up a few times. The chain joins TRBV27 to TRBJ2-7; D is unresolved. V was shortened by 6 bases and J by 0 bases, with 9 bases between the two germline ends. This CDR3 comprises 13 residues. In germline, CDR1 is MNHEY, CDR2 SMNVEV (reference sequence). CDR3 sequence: CASSWASSYEQYF. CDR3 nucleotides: TGTGCCAGCAGCTGGGCCTCCTCCTACGAGCAGTACTTC.

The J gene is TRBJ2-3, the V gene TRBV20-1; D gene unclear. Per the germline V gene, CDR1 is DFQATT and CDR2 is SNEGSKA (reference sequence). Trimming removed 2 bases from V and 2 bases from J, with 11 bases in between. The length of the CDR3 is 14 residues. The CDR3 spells CSARPPIYTDTQYF. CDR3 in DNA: TGCAGTGCTAGACCTCCTATATACACAGATACGCAGTATTTT.